One sample yielded the 14 T cell receptor beta chains listed below, sequenced in a study of T cells in Graves' hyperthyroidism and ophthalmopathy. Researchers took RNA transcripts and amplified the TCR beta CDR3 regions from them. HTBI primers were employed in a first-round RT-PCR of the TCR CDR3. TCRdb fed the multiplex PCR reads into MiXCR, producing one record per CDR3 protein. The repertoire has about 360,000 distinct CDR3 sequences, under 15% of them found once; the top ten carry around a tenth. The sequenced sample was blood. These receptors were obtained from a young woman with Graves' hyperthyroidism.

The rearrangement links TRBV7-9 to TRBJ2-5; TRBD1 agrees at 7 bases. The CDR3 is 15 amino acids. Germline CDR1 and CDR2: SEHNR and FQNEAQ (reference sequence). V lost 5 bases to trimming and J lost 8 bases; unmatched junction nucleotides: 14. This CDR3 reads CASSQGQLGQFTQYF. CDR3 coding DNA: TGTGCCAGCAGCCAGGGACAGTTGGGGCAATTTACCCAGTACTTC. Complete variable domain (other parts from reference TRBV7-9 and TRBJ2-5): DTGVSQNPRHKITKRGQNVTFRCDPISEHNRLYWYRQTLGQGPEFLTYFQNEAQLEKSRLLSDRFSAERPKGSFSTLEIQRTEQGDSAMYLCASSQGQLGQFTQYFGPGTRLLVL.

This clonotype was observed at least ten times. The chain carries TRBV20-1 and TRBJ2-7, with D tentatively TRBD2 (5 bases). Per the germline V gene, CDR1 is DFQATT and CDR2 is SNEGSKA (reference sequence). The CDR3 runs 13 residues. V was trimmed by 5 bases and J by 2 bases, leaving 13 bases between them. The CDR3 here is CSASHGLTYEQYF. CDR3 bases: TGCAGTGCTTCCCATGGACTTACCTACGAGCAGTACTTC.

DNA for the CDR3: TGCGCCAGCAGCCAAGTACGTCAGGACTACGAGCAGTACTTC. It encodes CASSQVRQDYEQYF. V is TRBV4-1 and J is TRBJ2-7; D unclear. The CDR3 is made up of 14 amino acids. CDR1 is MGHRA, CDR2 YSYEKL, per germline. V lost 1 base and J 3 bases, leaving 10 bases between the germline ends.

This clonotype was counted at least ten times. This rearrangement joins TRBV28 to TRBJ2-5, with D possibly TRBD1 on 6 matching bases. Trimming shortened V by 6 bases and J by 1 base, and 18 bases separated the two germline ends. Germline V gives CDR1 MDHEN, CDR2 SYDVKM. The CDR3 spans 16 residues. For the CDR3, the DNA is TGTGCCAGCAGCCGCCCCCGGGACAAAAGCCAAGAGACCCAGTACTTC. Translating gives CASSRPRDKSQETQYF.

This clonotype has only a few counts. The chain uses TRBV12-3 or TRBV12-4 and TRBJ2-2; D may be TRBD2 (6 bases). Trimming cost V 3 bases and J 1 base, with 21 bases left between them. This CDR3 comprises 19 residues. CDR3 nucleotides: TGTGCCAGCAGTTTCTTGGGTCAAATTAGCGGTGAGAACACCGGGGAGCTGTTTTTT. Its protein product is CASSFLGQISGENTGELFF.

This clonotype was recorded many times. The V and J genes are TRBV11-2 and TRBJ1-6; no clear D. There are 17 residues in the CDR3. V was pared by 1 base and J by 5 bases, with 15 bases between. Germline V gene sequence: CDR1 SGHAT, CDR2 FQNNGV. This CDR3 reads CASSLAPDRVHNSPLHF. CDR3 DNA: TGTGCCAGCAGCTTAGCTCCAGACCGCGTACATAATTCACCCCTCCACTTT.

CDR3 sequence (DNA): TGTGCCAGCAGCGTGGGACAGGGGGGGATTTCGGACACTGAAGCTTTCTTT. The encoded protein is CASSVGQGGISDTEAFF. This sequence joins TRBV9 and TRBJ1-1; 11 bases fit TRBD1. With 2 bases clipped from V and 3 bases from J, the junction kept 9 bases outside the gene matches. This CDR3 contains 17 residues. Germline V gene sequence: CDR1 SGDLS, CDR2 YYNGEE.

In this sample, this clonotype turned up many times. J is TRBJ2-3 and V is TRBV6-2 or TRBV6-3; 11 bases match TRBD1. Germline values: CDR1 MNHEY, CDR2 SVGEGT. This CDR3 is 17 amino acids long. J gave up 4 bases and V 6 bases, and 12 bases lay outside the gene matches. CDR3 protein: CASRSRPGQGAADTQYF. CDR3 nucleotide sequence: TGTGCCAGCAGATCCCGACCTGGACAGGGGGCTGCAGATACGCAGTATTTT.

This clonotype showed up just a few times. V is TRBV5-5 and J is TRBJ2-1; 7 bases align to TRBD1. Germline V lookup: CDR1 SGHKS, CDR2 YYEKEE (reference sequence). Losses at the gene ends were 5 bases for V and 4 bases for J; bases not matched to a gene: 12. The CDR3 sequence is 16 residues long. The CDR3 protein is CASSEAIGGQYNEQFF. As DNA, the CDR3 is TGTGCCAGCAGTGAGGCGATAGGGGGCCAGTACAATGAGCAGTTCTTC.

This clonotype was seen at least ten times. The chain employs TRBV2 and TRBJ2-2; D is undetermined. CDR1 SNHLY and CDR2 FYNNEI come from the germline V gene. Trimming removed 4 bases at V and 2 bases at J, with 11 bases between. CDR3 length: 15 amino acids. The DNA for the CDR3 is TGTGCCAGCAGTGTAAAGGGATCTAACACCGGGGAGCTGTTTTTT. It translates to CASSVKGSNTGELFF.

The table lists this clonotype with many counts. The chain employs TRBV12-3 or TRBV12-4 and TRBJ2-3; the match to TRBD2 covers 9 bases. CDR3 size: 14 residues. Trimming cost V 10 bases and J 4 bases; bases outside gene matches: 9. The CDR3 loop reads CATRAGLAADTQYF. The CDR3 nucleotides are TGTGCCACCCGAGCGGGACTAGCAGCAGATACGCAGTATTTT.

About this clonotype: A clone one base away is much larger, so this may be a read error. V and J are TRBV29-1 and TRBJ1-2; 10 nucleotides align to TRBD1. V shed 3 bases and J 3 bases; nucleotides not matched to a gene: 10. Germline CDR1 is SQVTM and CDR2 is ANQGSEA. The CDR3 consists of 16 residues. The CDR3 DNA reads as TGCAGCGTTGATACGGACAGGGGGGAAGGGTACTATGGCTACACCTTC. It codes for CSVDTDRGEGYYGYTF.

This chain connects TRBV10-3 to TRBJ2-5; the match to TRBD1 covers 7 bases. Losses at the gene ends were 2 bases for V and 4 bases for J; bases not matched to a gene: 4. Germline CDR1 reads ENHRY; CDR2 reads SYGVKD. The CDR3 spans 14 residues. CDR3 sequence reads: CAISERDSRETQYF. CDR3 coding DNA: TGTGCCATCAGTGAGAGGGACAGCCGAGAGACCCAGTACTTC.

This clonotype was recorded many times. The genes are TRBV19 and TRBJ1-1; TRBD1 matches at 8 bases. Germline V gene lookup returns CDR1 LNHDA and CDR2 SQIVND (reference sequence). V lost 9 bases and J lost 4; bases outside the gene matches: 16. CDR3 size: 16 residues. The CDR3 loop reads CASRQGTTRTPTEAFF. The CDR3 nucleotides are TGTGCCAGCAGACAGGGGACGACCAGGACCCCCACTGAAGCTTTCTTT.